Listed here are 23 T cell receptor beta chains from one sample, sequenced in a study of blood T cells in healthy people across ages. A second PCR of about 7 to 12 cycles used a sample-barcoded 5' primer and a J-beta primer mix. TCRdb re-analysed the 5' RACE reads in MiXCR, keeping a single row per CDR3 protein. The sample yields over a million distinct CDR3 sequences, roughly two fifths seen once. Sequencing used blood. Every receptor here comes from a woman aged 18-29 years in good health.

This clonotype was counted between two and nine times. This CDR3 reads CASSELGTGSYGYTF. The CDR3 DNA reads as TGTGCCAGCAGTGAATTGGGGACAGGGAGTTACGGCTACACCTTC. The V gene is TRBV2, the J gene TRBJ1-2, with 9 bases lining up with TRBD1. V was clipped by 2 bases and J by 8 bases; unmatched bases: 9. Germline CDR1 and CDR2: SNHLY and FYNNEI. The CDR3 loop spans 15 amino acids.

The chain uses TRBV6-2 or TRBV6-3 and TRBJ1-5; TRBD1 might be the D (5 bases). Germline lookup yields CDR1 MNHEY and CDR2 SVGEGT. The CDR3 sequence is 13 residues long. Trimming cost V 7 bases and J 4 bases, with 11 bases left between them. CDR3 loop: CASNHGGNQPQHF. The CDR3 DNA reads as TGTGCCAGCAATCACGGGGGGAATCAGCCCCAGCATTTT.

The chain links TRBV5-1 to TRBJ1-1; a weak D match, TRBD1 (6 bases). V lost 6 bases and J 0 bases, leaving 15 bases between the germline ends. CDR1 SGHRS and CDR2 YFSETQ come from the germline V gene. The CDR3 sequence is 15 residues long. The CDR3 loop reads CASTYSGTMNTEAFF. The CDR3 DNA reads as TGCGCCAGCACCTATTCCGGGACAATGAACACTGAAGCTTTCTTT.

The rearrangement joins TRBV6-6 to TRBJ2-4, with D unresolved. CDR3 size: 13 residues. The germline gives CDR1 MNHNY, CDR2 SVGAGI (reference sequence). Trimming removed 5 bases at V and 13 bases at J, with 18 bases between. CDR3: CASSLPPAVDQYF. The CDR3 coding sequence is TGTGCCAGCAGTCTCCCGCCTGCGGTAGACCAGTACTTC.

Points on this clonotype: Just one base apart from a much larger clone, this may be a read error. The chain employs TRBV29-1 and TRBJ2-3, with D unclear. From germline, CDR1 is SQVTM and CDR2 ANQGSEA. The CDR3 has 12 amino acids. The CDR3 bases are TGCAGCGTTGAGTCAACCCCAGATACGCGGTATTTT. This sequence encodes CSVESTPDTRYF.

The chain joins TRBV11-2 to TRBJ1-1, with D possibly TRBD1 on 5 matching bases. The CDR3 loop spans 15 amino acids. V gave up 2 bases and J gave up 0 bases, with 10 bases separating them. Germline V gene data show CDR1 as SGHAT and CDR2 as FQNNGV. The CDR3 DNA is TGTGCCAGCAGCTTATGGGGGACGGTGAACACTGAAGCTTTCTTT. This translates into CASSLWGTVNTEAFF.

The chain couples TRBV28 to TRBJ2-7; D is perhaps TRBD1 (6 bases). CDR3 length: 13 residues. V lost 5 bases and J lost 5, with 13 bases in between. CDR1 is MDHEN, CDR2 SYDVKM, per germline. The DNA for the CDR3 is TGTGCCAGCAGTCGGCAGGGGATACACGAGCAGTACTTC. It encodes CASSRQGIHEQYF.

The rearrangement joins TRBV27 to TRBJ1-1; unclear D gene. V gave up 5 bases and J gave up 3 bases, with 13 bases separating them. From germline, CDR1 is MNHEY and CDR2 SMNVEV (reference sequence). The CDR3 has 14 amino acids. For the CDR3, the DNA is TGTGCCAGCAGTACTGGGCTGAGGTACACTGAAGCTTTCTTT. Protein: CASSTGLRYTEAFF.

The rearrangement uses TRBV5-1 and TRBJ2-7; 10 bases map to TRBD2. The end of the DNA aligns better with TRBJ2-5, so the J call may be wrong. CDR1 and CDR2 (germline): SGHRS, YFSETQ. The CDR3 is 15 amino acids. Here the CDR3 reads CASMSGGAWKETQYF. For the CDR3, the DNA is TGCGCCAGCATGAGCGGGGGGGCATGGAAGGAGACCCAGTACTTC.

This chain links TRBV4-3 with TRBJ2-1, with 8 nucleotides matching TRBD2. Trimming removed 3 bases from V and 7 bases from J; junction bases left unmatched: 8. The CDR3 sequence is 15 residues long. Germline V gene sequence: CDR1 LGHNA, CDR2 YSLEER. Here the CDR3 DNA reads TGCGCCAGCAGCCAGGATAGCGGGGCTGGGAATGAGCAGTTCTTC. It encodes CASSQDSGAGNEQFF.

This clonotype was recorded only once. J is TRBJ2-1 and V is TRBV20-1, with TRBD2 as a possible D gene (6 bases). Trimming removed 1 base at V and 3 bases at J, with 13 bases between. CDR1 and CDR2 from the germline V gene are DFQATT and SNEGSKA (reference sequence). This CDR3 is 15 amino acids long. CDR3 coding DNA: TGCAGTGCTAGAGGCCCGGGACTCAACTACAATGAGCAGTTCTTC. Its translation: CSARGPGLNYNEQFF.

The chain uses TRBV20-1 and TRBJ2-1, with 8 bases matching TRBD2. The V gene end was trimmed by 6 bases and the J gene end by 0 bases; junction bases not matched to a gene: 4. The CDR3 is 14 amino acids. Germline CDR1 is DFQATT and CDR2 is SNEGSKA (reference sequence). CDR3 in DNA: TGCAGTGCGAGCGGGGGTCGCTCCTACAATGAGCAGTTCTTC. Protein product: CSASGGRSYNEQFF.

This chain links TRBV20-1 with TRBJ2-5, with 16 bases aligning to TRBD2. This CDR3 comprises 17 residues. CDR1 is DFQATT and CDR2 is SNEGSKA in the germline V gene (reference sequence). The V and J ends lost 6 bases and 4 bases, in that order; junction bases with no gene match: 11. The CDR3 protein is CSAPPGTSGRVLETQYF. The CDR3 nucleotides are TGCAGTGCCCCCCCCGGGACTAGCGGGAGGGTCCTAGAGACCCAGTACTTC.

The chain recombines TRBV20-1 with TRBJ1-5, with D unresolved. This CDR3 contains 12 residues. V lost 0 bases and J lost 10, with 10 bases in between. CDR1 and CDR2 (germline): DFQATT, SNEGSKA (reference sequence). CDR3 sequence reads: CSAREPKAPQHF. The CDR3 region has the DNA TGCAGTGCTAGAGAGCCCAAGGCCCCCCAGCATTTT.

J is TRBJ2-7 and V is TRBV4-2, with D hard to call. Looked up from germline, CDR1 is LGHNA and CDR2 is YNFKEQ. V was cut by 0 bases and J by 7 bases, with 13 bases left in between. The CDR3 is 14 residues long. CDR3 protein: CASSQDIRMYEQYF. The CDR3 region has the DNA TGTGCCAGCAGCCAAGATATTAGGATGTATGAGCAGTACTTC.

This clonotype was seen just once. The junction and the germline gene differ at one end; a read error may be behind it. This CDR3 is CASRTGGTGSSYGQYF. The CDR3 nucleotides are TGTGCCAGCAGAACAGGCGGGACAGGGAGCTCCTACGGGCAGTACTTC. This chain joins TRBV12-3 or TRBV12-4 and TRBJ2-7; TRBD1 aligns across 9 bases. CDR3 length equals 16 residues.

This clonotype was counted between two and nine times. The chain is built from TRBV9 and TRBJ2-7; no clear D. V was shortened by 0 bases and J by 2 bases, with 12 bases between the two germline ends. Per germline, CDR1 SGDLS and CDR2 YYNGEE. The CDR3 runs to 15 residues. The CDR3 reads CASSVAVAGPYEQYF. CDR3 in DNA: TGTGCCAGCAGCGTAGCAGTCGCAGGACCCTACGAGCAGTACTTC.

The rearrangement links TRBV6-2 or TRBV6-3 to TRBJ2-1, with a tentative D call TRBD2 (6 bases). V lost 8 bases to trimming and J lost 12 bases, with 17 bases between them. The CDR3 covers 12 residues. Per germline, CDR1 MNHEY and CDR2 SVGEGT. CDR3 loop: CASGKHRDSQFF. The CDR3, as DNA: TGTGCCAGCGGCAAGCACCGGGACTCGCAGTTCTTC.

V gene TRBV7-9 combines with J gene TRBJ1-1; D is unclear. The CDR3 contains 13 residues. CDR1 SEHNR and CDR2 FQNEAQ come from the germline V gene (reference sequence). V was cut by 3 bases and J by 8 bases, with 13 bases left in between. CDR3 sequence (DNA): TGTGCCAGCAGCTTCGCTACTGAGGGAGAAGCTTTCTTT. This translates into CASSFATEGEAFF.

This clonotype was seen ten or more times. The chain couples TRBV20-1 to TRBJ1-2; D perhaps matches TRBD1 (6 bases). There are 13 residues in the CDR3. V was pared by 8 bases and J by 11 bases, with 24 bases between. Germline V lookup: CDR1 DFQATT, CDR2 SNEGSKA (reference sequence). This CDR3 reads CSSFSPGQGGYTF. The CDR3 nucleotides read TGCAGTTCCTTTTCTCCGGGACAAGGGGGTTACACCTTC.

This clonotype has just a few counts. The V gene is TRBV21-1, the J gene TRBJ2-5; the table's D call of TRBD1 was not tested on the DNA. TRBV21-1 is listed as a pseudogene. CDR3 length equals 17 residues. The DNA of the CDR3 is TGTGCCAGCAGCAAACCGAGGGTCGGACAGTTCCAAGAGACCCAGTACTTC. Amino acid sequence: CASSKPRVGQFQETQYF.

This clonotype showed up just a few times. The chain combines TRBV29-1 with TRBJ1-4, with D possibly TRBD1 on 5 matching bases. The germline CDR1 and CDR2 sequences are SQVTM and ANQGSEA. The CDR3 has 13 residues. The V end lost 5 bases, the J end lost 4 bases, and 11 bases lay between the germline ends. In DNA form, the CDR3 reads TGCAGCGTTCGACAGTTACTTAATGAAAAACTGTTTTTT. Encoded protein: CSVRQLLNEKLFF.

Note on this clonotype: One base away lies a much larger clone, so this may be a sequencing read error. The chain employs TRBV7-2 and TRBJ2-7; possible D gene TRBD2, 5 bases. There are 15 residues in the CDR3. The V gene's germline CDR1 is SGHTA and CDR2 FQGNSA. The CDR3 reads CARSSTAGSSYEQYF. CDR3 in DNA: TGTGCCAGAAGCTCCACGGCGGGTAGCTCCTACGAGCAGTACTTC.